What follows describes a single TCR beta chain. The record originates from a study of blood T cell repertoires in COVID-19. About the research overall: There were acute and convalescent COVID-19 samples, and they came from the United States, Italy and Spain. Nucleic acid was either cDNA or gDNA, and it came from T cells, B-cell-depleted T cells, or PBMCs.

Trimming removed 3 bases from V and 8 bases from J; junction bases left unmatched: 12. Germline assignment: CDR1 LNHDA and CDR2 SQIVND (reference sequence). This CDR3 spans 16 amino acids. In the original analysis: Amplification from reference gene primers served as the basis for estimated nucleated cell counts. Using immunoSEQ multiplex PCR, the repertoire was profiled, and TCRdb retains in-frame clones only, with some absent. For V, J and clone size, that table is used; D and trimming come from the DNA. Of a few hundred thousand clones listed, around 88% are singletons. Material: peripheral blood. The chain employs TRBV19 and TRBJ2-1; TRBD2 matches at 8 bases. This receptor was taken from a man of 80 years or more with acute or convalescent COVID-19. This CDR3 is CASSIRAAGVNDEQFF. The CDR3 nucleotides read TGTGCCAGTAGTATTAGGGCAGCGGGAGTGAACGATGAGCAGTTCTTC.